The 8 T cell receptor beta chains reported below all come from one sample, sequenced in a study of CD8 T cells in Susac syndrome. About 0.5 to 1 ug RNA was reverse transcribed with random hexamers. TCRdb processed the immunoSEQ multiplex PCR reads anew with MiXCR; each CDR3 protein has one entry. This sample yields about 85,000 distinct CDR3 sequences, of which approximately 95% are seen a single time; roughly 0.44% belongs to the top ten. Sequenced: CD8+ T cells from PBMCs. These receptor sequences come from a human donor with Susac syndrome.

A remark on this clonotype: Germline is not matched at one junction end, which may reflect a read error. V is TRBV7-9 and J is TRBJ2-1; D is ambiguous. This CDR3 is 14 amino acids long. CDR1 is SEHNR and CDR2 is FQNEAQ in the germline V gene (reference sequence). CDR3 sequence: CASSLALSYDEQFF. As DNA, the CDR3 is TGTGCCAGCAGCTTAGCGCTCTCCTACGATGAGCAGTTCTTC.

The chain has TRBV7-9 and TRBJ1-2, with 7 bases lining up with TRBD1. This CDR3 is 12 amino acids long. The trim removed 7 bases at V and 8 bases at J, leaving 7 bases unmatched. Germline CDR1 and CDR2: SEHNR and FQNEAQ (reference sequence). In nucleotides, the CDR3 is TGTGCCAGCACCACAGGGACAGAGGGCTACACCTTC. It translates to CASTTGTEGYTF.

The chain is built from TRBV19 and TRBJ2-1, with D unresolved. Germline V gene lookup returns CDR1 LNHDA and CDR2 SQIVND (reference sequence). V was shortened by 5 bases and J by 7 bases, with 9 bases between the two germline ends. The CDR3 length is 12 residues. DNA for the CDR3: TGTGCCAGTAGTGCAACAGAGAATGAGCAGTTCTTC. As protein: CASSATENEQFF. Supplemented by reference TRBV19 and TRBJ2-1, the full variable domain reads DGGITQSPKYLFRKEGQNVTLSCEQNLNHDAMYWYRQDPGQGLRLIYYSQIVNDFQKGDIAEGYSVSREKKESFPLTVTSAQKNPTAFYLCASSATENEQFFGPGTRLTVL.

J is TRBJ2-3 and V is TRBV20-1; D not resolved. The V end was cut by 2 bases, the J end by 5 bases, with 5 bases between. The CDR3 is 11 residues long. Germline-derived CDR1 and CDR2 are DFQATT and SNEGSKA (reference sequence). CDR3 residues: CSARSGDTQYF. The CDR3 coding sequence is TGCAGTGCTAGATCCGGAGATACGCAGTATTTT.

As regards this clonotype: Relative to the germline gene, one junction end is altered; a read error may explain this. The chain is built from TRBV27 and TRBJ2-7; D unresolved. The CDR3 has 14 residues. Germline CDR1 MNHEY, CDR2 SMNVEV (reference sequence). The CDR3 region is CASSATEISHEQYF. CDR3 DNA: TGTGCCAGCAGTGCTACAGAAATCTCCCACGAGCAGTACTTC.

Only a few counts were recorded for this clonotype. A read error may produce the germline difference seen at one junction end. V usage is TRBV5-1 and J usage is TRBJ2-7, with D possibly matching TRBD1 (5 bases). Germline-derived CDR1 and CDR2 are SGHRS and YFSETQ. The CDR3 contains 12 residues. The CDR3 nucleotides read TGTGCCAGCAGCTCCGACAGTTACGAGCAGTACTTC. This gives the protein CASSSDSYEQYF.

The chain carries TRBV30 and TRBJ1-1, with D hard to call. The germline CDR1 and CDR2 sequences are GTSNPN and SVGIG (reference sequence). The length of the CDR3 is 11 residues. V was clipped by 4 bases and J by 1 base, with 4 bases between them. The CDR3 reads CAWMANTEAFF. In DNA, the CDR3 is TGTGCCTGGATGGCGAACACTGAAGCTTTCTTT.

The chain carries TRBV9 and TRBJ2-5, with 10 bases lining up with TRBD2. The CDR3 length is 16 residues. Germline-derived CDR1 and CDR2 are SGDLS and YYNGEE. V was pared by 7 bases and J by 0 bases, with 9 bases of the junction left unmatched. The CDR3 nucleotides read TGTGCCAGCGCGGAGGGGACTAGCGCGTACCAAGAGACCCAGTACTTC. It yields the protein CASAEGTSAYQETQYF.